This T cell receptor beta chain was sequenced during a study of somatic mutations in cytotoxic T cells in rheumatoid arthritis. The study's findings and limits: Unidentified antigens were the targets of the expanded CD8+ clones. A slight TRBV07 underrepresentation in rheumatoid arthritis patients was reported without multiple-comparison adjustment.

As concerns this clone: Its antigen remains unidentified.

The assay was immunoSEQ multiplex PCR, and TCRdb's table has in-frame clones only and misses some. The sample yields under 25,000 clones, 85% seen once. Germline CDR1 reads LNHDA; CDR2 reads SQIVND (reference sequence). The junction had 4 bases not matched to a gene; V was cut back by 6 bases and J by 2 bases. The CDR3 extends over 14 amino acids. Sequencing was performed on CD8+ T cells sorted from blood. The chain joins TRBV19 to TRBJ2-1, with 7 bases lining up with TRBD1. This TCR was sampled from a woman aged 40 to 50 with rheumatoid arthritis. CDR3 sequence: CASRQGEPYNEQFF. In nucleotides, the CDR3 is TGTGCCAGTAGGCAGGGGGAACCCTACAATGAGCAGTTCTTC.